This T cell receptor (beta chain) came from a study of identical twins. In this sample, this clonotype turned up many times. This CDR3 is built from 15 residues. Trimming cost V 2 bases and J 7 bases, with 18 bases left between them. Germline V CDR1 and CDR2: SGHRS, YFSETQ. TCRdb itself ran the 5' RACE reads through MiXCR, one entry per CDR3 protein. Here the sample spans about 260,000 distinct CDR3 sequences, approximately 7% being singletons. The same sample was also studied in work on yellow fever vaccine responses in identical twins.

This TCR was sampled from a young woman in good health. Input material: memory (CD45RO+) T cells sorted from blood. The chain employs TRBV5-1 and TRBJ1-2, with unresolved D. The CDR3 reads CASSFNYGFDGGYTF. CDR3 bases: TGCGCCAGCAGCTTCAATTACGGATTCGACGGTGGCTACACCTTC.